This T cell receptor beta chain appears in the sequencing data of a study of shared clonotypes between healthy human individuals. Points from the study as a whole: Memory subsets had estimated richness that was generally smaller than that of naive subsets.

In regard to this clone: The target antigen is unknown.

There were no recent acute infections or vaccinations among the donors, who were healthy HIV-negative adults. In the original workflow: Without quality scores, immunoSEQ junctional reads could not be filtered like full-length reads. Assay used: immunoSEQ multiplex PCR; TCRdb lists only in-frame clones, some missing. Clone size and the V and J calls come from that table; the DNA yielded D and trimming. The data contain more than 2,000,000 clones, around nine tenths of them singletons. Germline V lookup: CDR1 SGHRS, CDR2 YFSETQ. The CDR3 runs 13 residues. The V gene lost 0 bases and the J gene lost 7 bases, with 11 bases spanning the gap.

This rearrangement joins TRBV5-1 to TRBJ2-7; D remains ambiguous. Sequenced sample: naive CD4+ T cells sorted from blood. Subset noted: CD45RA+ positively selected. This receptor was identified in a man aged 18 to 30 in good health. The CDR3 sequence: CASSLERLGEQYF. CDR3 bases: TGCGCCAGCAGCTTGGAAAGGCTTGGAGAGCAGTACTTC.